Ten or more counts support the clone carrying this TCR beta chain. The CDR3 regions of TCR beta were amplified from RNA transcripts. The TCR CDR3 was amplified in a first-round RT-PCR using the HTBI primer set. TCRdb used MiXCR to reprocess the multiplex PCR reads, holding one entry per CDR3 protein. The data hold roughly 500,000 distinct CDR3 sequences, with about 15% observed a single time. This record comes from a study of T cells in Graves' hyperthyroidism and ophthalmopathy. Germline assignment: CDR1 LNHDA and CDR2 SQIVND (reference sequence). With 3 bases clipped from V and 7 bases from J, the junction kept 13 bases outside the gene matches. This CDR3 region has 18 residues. Uncontrolled infection, other autoimmune disease, pregnancy or lactation excluded patients.

The chain carries TRBV19 and TRBJ2-1, with 12 bases identical to TRBD2. This receptor was identified in a woman under 40 with Graves' hyperthyroidism that later progressed to Graves' ophthalmopathy. Material: blood. In nucleotides, the CDR3 is TGTGCCAGTAGTATCTTGGATTTTCTAGCGGGAGGGCAGAATGAGCAGTTCTTC. Amino acids: CASSILDFLAGGQNEQFF.